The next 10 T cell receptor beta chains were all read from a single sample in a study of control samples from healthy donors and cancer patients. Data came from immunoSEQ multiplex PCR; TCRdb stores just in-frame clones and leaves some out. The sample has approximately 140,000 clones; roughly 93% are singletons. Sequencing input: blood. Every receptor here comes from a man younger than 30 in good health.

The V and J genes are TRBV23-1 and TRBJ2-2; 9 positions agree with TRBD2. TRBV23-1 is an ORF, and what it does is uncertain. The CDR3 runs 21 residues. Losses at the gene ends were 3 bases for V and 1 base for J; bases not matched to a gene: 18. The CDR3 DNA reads TGCGCCAGCAGTCACCCCCCCATTGCGGGAGGGTTATCTGAGAACACCGGGGAGCTGTTTTTT. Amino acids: CASSHPPIAGGLSENTGELFF.

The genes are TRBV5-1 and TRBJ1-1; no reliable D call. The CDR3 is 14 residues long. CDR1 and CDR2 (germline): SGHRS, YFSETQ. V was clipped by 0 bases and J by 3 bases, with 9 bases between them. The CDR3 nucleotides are TGCGCCAGCAGCTTGGATGGACGGGACACTGAAGCTTTCTTT. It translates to CASSLDGRDTEAFF.

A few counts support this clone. The CDR3: CASSWRGTQYF. The CDR3 coding sequence is TGTGCCAGCAGCTGGCGGGGTACGCAGTATTTT. V and J are TRBV5-6 and TRBJ2-3; a weak D match, TRBD2 (6 bases). Deletions cut 3 bases from V and 8 bases from J, with 7 bases between. The CDR3 runs to 11 residues. Germline assignment: CDR1 SGHDT and CDR2 YYEEEE.

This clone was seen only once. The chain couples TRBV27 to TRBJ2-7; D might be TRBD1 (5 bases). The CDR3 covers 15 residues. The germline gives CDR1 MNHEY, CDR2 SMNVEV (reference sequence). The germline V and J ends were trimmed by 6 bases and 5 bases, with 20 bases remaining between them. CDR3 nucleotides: TGTGCCAGCAGCTCGGTTCCACCCCCAGGGCACGAGCAGTACTTC. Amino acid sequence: CASSSVPPPGHEQYF.

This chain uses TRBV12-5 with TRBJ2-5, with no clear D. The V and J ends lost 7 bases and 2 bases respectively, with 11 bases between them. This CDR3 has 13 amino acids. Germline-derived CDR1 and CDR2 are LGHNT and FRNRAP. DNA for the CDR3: TGTGCTAGTGTGGAAGGTGTACAAGAGACCCAGTACTTC. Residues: CASVEGVQETQYF.

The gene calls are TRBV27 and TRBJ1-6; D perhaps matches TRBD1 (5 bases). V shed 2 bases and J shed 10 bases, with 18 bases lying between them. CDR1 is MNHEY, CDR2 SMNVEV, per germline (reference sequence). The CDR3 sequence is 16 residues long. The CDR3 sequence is CASSLRDLHLRSPLHF. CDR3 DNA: TGTGCCAGCAGTTTAAGGGACCTACACCTCCGATCACCCCTCCACTTT.

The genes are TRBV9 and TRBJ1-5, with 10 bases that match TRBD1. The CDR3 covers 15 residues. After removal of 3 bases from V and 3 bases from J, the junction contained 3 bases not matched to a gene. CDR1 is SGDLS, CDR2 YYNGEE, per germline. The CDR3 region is CASSAGQGYNQPQHF. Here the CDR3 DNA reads TGTGCCAGCAGCGCGGGACAGGGGTACAATCAGCCCCAGCATTTT.

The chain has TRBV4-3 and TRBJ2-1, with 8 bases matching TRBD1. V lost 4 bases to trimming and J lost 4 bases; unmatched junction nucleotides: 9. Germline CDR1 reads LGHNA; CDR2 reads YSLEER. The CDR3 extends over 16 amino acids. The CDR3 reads CASSRLQGAGYNEQFF. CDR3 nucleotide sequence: TGCGCCAGCAGCCGCCTTCAGGGGGCGGGTTACAATGAGCAGTTCTTC.

CDR3: CASVGQVNYGYTF. The CDR3 DNA is TGTGCCAGTGTGGGACAGGTCAACTATGGCTACACCTTC. The chain combines TRBV2 with TRBJ1-2; 8 positions match TRBD1. The junction had 5 bases not matched to a gene; V was cut back by 9 bases and J by 2 bases. The CDR3 contains 13 residues. The germline V gene has CDR1 SNHLY and CDR2 FYNNEI.

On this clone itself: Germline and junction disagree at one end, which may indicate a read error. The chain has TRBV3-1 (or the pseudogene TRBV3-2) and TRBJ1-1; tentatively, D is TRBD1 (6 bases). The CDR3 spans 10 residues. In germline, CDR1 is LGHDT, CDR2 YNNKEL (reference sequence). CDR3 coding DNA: TGTGCCAGCGGTGACTGGGACATCTTTTTT. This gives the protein CASGDWDIFF.